Listed below are T cell receptor beta chains from one sample, sequenced in a study of blood T cell repertoires in COVID-19. Measured with immunoSEQ multiplex PCR; TCRdb has only the in-frame clones, and not every one. Of fewer than 100,000 clones detected, around 88% appear once; the ten largest clones hold roughly 6.5%. The sequencing input was peripheral blood. Receptors were obtained from a man between 60 and 75 years old with acute or convalescent COVID-19. Each CDR3 is given with its conserved first and last residue. Size is omitted from some rows. Given values are once, few, many or a class for expanded clones.

J	size	V	length	CDR3
TRBJ2-1	.	TRBV10-2	14	CASSSSGRVSEQFF
TRBJ2-7	once	TRBV14	13	CASSQVSRGEQYF
TRBJ2-7	.	TRBV4-1	16	CASSQSTGQGHYEQYF
TRBJ2-5	.	TRBV19	14	CASSIAGRGETQYF
TRBJ1-1	.	TRBV20-1	11	CSATGATEAFF
TRBJ1-1	.	TRBV4-1	14	CASSPFQTWPGAFF
TRBJ1-2	.	TRBV4-1	11	CAAGQGLGYTF
TRBJ2-5	.	TRBV7-2	15	CASSLGRGGGETQYF
TRBJ1-2	.	TRBV6-5	13	CASSSSVSYGYTF
TRBJ1-3	.	TRBV19	15	CASSYRASSGNTIYF
TRBJ1-1	.	TRBV5-1	12	CASSTGYTEAFF
TRBJ2-3	.	TRBV10-1	14	CASSKLGALDTQYF
TRBJ2-5	.	TRBV6-1	14	CASSEGGGRETQYF
TRBJ1-2	.	TRBV4-3	17	CASSQALVGLGSYGYTF
TRBJ1-2	.	TRBV7-6	15	CASSLVQASNYGYTF
TRBJ2-7	.	TRBV3-1/TRBV3-2	16	CASSQDSSGRGYEQYF
TRBJ1-2	.	TRBV20-1	13	CSASPSAGYGYTF
TRBJ2-7	.	TRBV5-4	14	CASSLKGGVGEQYF
TRBJ2-7	.	TRBV9	17	CASSVGGSRQGVYEQYF
TRBJ2-1	.	TRBV18	14	CASSTRDSYNEQFF
TRBJ2-7	once	TRBV2	16	CASKRGGEGGTYEQYF
TRBJ1-4	.	TRBV5-1	15	CASSLEAAGPRKLFF
TRBJ2-1	few	TRBV6-2/TRBV6-3	15	CASSPPGGLGNEQFF
TRBJ2-7	.	TRBV5-1	14	CASSFGQGWYEQYF
TRBJ2-5	.	TRBV5-5	16	CASSLGDRDTQETQYF
TRBJ2-1	few	TRBV18	15	CASSPFSGSSDEQFF
TRBJ2-6	.	TRBV19	15	CASSLTGLGANVLTF
TRBJ1-5	few	TRBV15	13	CATSVADNQPQHF
TRBJ1-4	once	TRBV5-1	16	CASSLVGEATNEKLFF
TRBJ2-2	.	TRBV19	13	CASTLLAFGELFF
TRBJ1-5	.	TRBV28	15	CASSSVDRDGQPQHF
TRBJ2-1	.	TRBV7-8	15	CASSLGPGTINEQFF
TRBJ2-7	.	TRBV21-1	14	CASSIAGGPHEQYF
TRBJ1-5	.	TRBV6-6	13	CASSRQSNQPQHF
TRBJ2-7	.	TRBV3-1/TRBV3-2	15	CASSWDRESNYEQYF
TRBJ2-1	.	TRBV6-5	12	CASTAGINEQFF
TRBJ2-1	once	TRBV11-2	14	CASSLSGVYNEQFF
TRBJ1-2	.	TRBV10-3	13	CAIRVTGGDGYTF
TRBJ2-5	once	TRBV7-6	18	CASSSRLAGGPSRETQYF
TRBJ1-6	.	TRBV18	12	CASSPQGEPLHF
TRBJ1-2	.	TRBV6-2/TRBV6-3	15	CASSYRGQGEDGYTF
TRBJ2-1	.	TRBV27	19	CASSFGPRRDRGSNNEQFF
TRBJ2-7	.	TRBV10-2	16	CASSEGPGLAIYEQYF
TRBJ1-1	few	TRBV7-9	13	CASREQGNTEAFF
TRBJ1-1	once	TRBV6-5	13	CASMARGNTEAFF
TRBJ2-2	.	TRBV28	12	CASSSIAGELFF
TRBJ2-1	once	TRBV19	15	CASSTGSGAYNEQFF
TRBJ1-2	.	TRBV5-8	15	CASSPRRGRSYGYTF
TRBJ1-2	.	TRBV7-9	17	CASSRHQTGRGSFGYTF
TRBJ1-6	.	TRBV7-9	14	CASSVSSYNSPLHF
TRBJ2-1	.	TRBV11-3	15	CASSLASRIYNEQFF
TRBJ2-2	.	TRBV5-1	15	CASSQGQGVTGELFF
TRBJ1-4	.	TRBV30	15	CAWTRTGATNEKLFF
TRBJ1-5	.	TRBV30	13	CAWDTGSNQPQHF
TRBJ1-4	.	TRBV29-1	12	CSVRVTNEKLFF
TRBJ2-7	once	TRBV3-1/TRBV3-2	13	CASSPELLSKQYF